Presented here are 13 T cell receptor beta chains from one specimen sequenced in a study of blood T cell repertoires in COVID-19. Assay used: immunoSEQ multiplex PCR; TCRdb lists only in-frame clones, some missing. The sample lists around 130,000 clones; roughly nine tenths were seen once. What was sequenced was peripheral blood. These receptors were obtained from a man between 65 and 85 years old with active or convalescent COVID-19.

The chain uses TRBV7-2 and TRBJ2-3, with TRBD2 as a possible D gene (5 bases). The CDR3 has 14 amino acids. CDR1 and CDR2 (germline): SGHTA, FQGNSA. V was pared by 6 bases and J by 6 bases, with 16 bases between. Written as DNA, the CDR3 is TGTGCCAGCAGGATGGACTCCCTGAGGGATACGCAGTATTTT. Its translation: CASRMDSLRDTQYF.

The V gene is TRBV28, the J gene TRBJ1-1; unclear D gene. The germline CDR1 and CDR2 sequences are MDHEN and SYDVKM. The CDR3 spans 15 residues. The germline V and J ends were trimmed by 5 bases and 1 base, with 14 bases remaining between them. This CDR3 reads CASSPPTPKNTEAFF. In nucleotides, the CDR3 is TGTGCCAGCAGTCCCCCGACACCTAAGAACACTGAAGCTTTCTTT.

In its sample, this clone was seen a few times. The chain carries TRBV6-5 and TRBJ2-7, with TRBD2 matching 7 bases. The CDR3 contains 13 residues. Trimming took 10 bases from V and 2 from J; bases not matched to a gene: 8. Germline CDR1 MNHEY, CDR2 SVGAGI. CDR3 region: CAIHSGVPYEQYF. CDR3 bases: TGTGCCATCCACAGCGGGGTTCCCTACGAGCAGTACTTC.

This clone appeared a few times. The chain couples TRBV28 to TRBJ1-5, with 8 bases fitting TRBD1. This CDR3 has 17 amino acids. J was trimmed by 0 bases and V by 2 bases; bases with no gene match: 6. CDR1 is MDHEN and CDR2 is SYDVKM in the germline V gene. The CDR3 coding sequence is TGTGCCAGCAGTTTACACAGGGGGAGAGGTAGCAATCAGCCCCAGCATTTT. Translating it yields CASSLHRGRGSNQPQHF.

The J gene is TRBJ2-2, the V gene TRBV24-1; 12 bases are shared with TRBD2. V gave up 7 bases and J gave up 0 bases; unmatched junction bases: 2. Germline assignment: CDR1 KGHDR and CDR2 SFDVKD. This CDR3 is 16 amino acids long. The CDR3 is CATSTSGRTNTGELFF. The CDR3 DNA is TGTGCCACCAGCACTAGCGGGAGGACGAACACCGGGGAGCTGTTTTTT.

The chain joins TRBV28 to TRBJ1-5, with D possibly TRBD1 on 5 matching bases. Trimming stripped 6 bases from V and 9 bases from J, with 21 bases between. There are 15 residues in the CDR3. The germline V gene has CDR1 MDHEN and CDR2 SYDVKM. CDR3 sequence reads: CASSQDAGTGGPQHF. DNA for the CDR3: TGTGCCAGCAGCCAAGACGCCGGGACCGGGGGGCCCCAGCATTTT.

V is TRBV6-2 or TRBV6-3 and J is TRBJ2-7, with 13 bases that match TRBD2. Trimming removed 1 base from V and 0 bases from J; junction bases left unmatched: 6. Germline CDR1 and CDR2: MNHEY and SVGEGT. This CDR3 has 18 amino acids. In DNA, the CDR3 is TGTGCCAGCAGTTACTGGACTAGCGGGAGCAAGAGCTCCTACGAGCAGTACTTC. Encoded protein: CASSYWTSGSKSSYEQYF.

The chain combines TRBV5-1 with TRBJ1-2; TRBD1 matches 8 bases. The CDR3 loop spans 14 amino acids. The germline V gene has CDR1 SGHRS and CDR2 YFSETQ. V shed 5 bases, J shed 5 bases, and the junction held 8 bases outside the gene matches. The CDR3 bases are TGCGCCAGCAGTACCGGACAGGGAGAGTATGGCTACACCTTC. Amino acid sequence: CASSTGQGEYGYTF.

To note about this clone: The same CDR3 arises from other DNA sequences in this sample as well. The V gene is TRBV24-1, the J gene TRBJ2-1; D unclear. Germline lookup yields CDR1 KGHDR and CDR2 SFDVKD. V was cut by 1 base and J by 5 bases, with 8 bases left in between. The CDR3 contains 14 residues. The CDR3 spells CATSDFQLDNEQFF. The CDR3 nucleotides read TGTGCCACCAGTGATTTCCAATTAGACAATGAGCAGTTCTTC.

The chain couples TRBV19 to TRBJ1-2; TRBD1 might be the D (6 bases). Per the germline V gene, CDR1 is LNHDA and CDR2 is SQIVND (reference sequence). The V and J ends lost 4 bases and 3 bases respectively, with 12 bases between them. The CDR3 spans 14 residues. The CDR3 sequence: CASSTQGGHYGYTF. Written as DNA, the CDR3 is TGTGCCAGTAGTACACAGGGTGGGCACTATGGCTACACCTTC.

The CDR3 DNA is TGCGCCAGCAGTGAAATCCCGAAAGCGGGAGGAAGCACCGGGGAGCTGTTTTTT. Translation: CASSEIPKAGGSTGELFF. This sequence joins TRBV10-1 and TRBJ2-2; 9 nucleotides agree with TRBD2. This CDR3 has 18 residues. Germline V CDR1 and CDR2: WNHNN, SYGVQD (reference sequence). Unmatched junction bases numbered 12, after V lost 3 bases and J lost 4 bases.

The CDR3 is CAWRLAGANTGELFF. CDR3 coding DNA: TGTGCCTGGAGACTAGCGGGAGCGAACACCGGGGAGCTGTTTTTT. The J gene is TRBJ2-2, the V gene TRBV30; 11 bases match TRBD2. The V gene end was trimmed by 3 bases and the J gene end by 0 bases; junction bases not matched to a gene: 0. This CDR3 contains 15 residues. Looked up from germline, CDR1 is GTSNPN and CDR2 is SVGIG (reference sequence).

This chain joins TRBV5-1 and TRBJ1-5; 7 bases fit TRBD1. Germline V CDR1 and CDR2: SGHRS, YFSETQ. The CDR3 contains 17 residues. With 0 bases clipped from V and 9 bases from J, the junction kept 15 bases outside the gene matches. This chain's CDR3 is CASSLEPSDRPNRPQHF. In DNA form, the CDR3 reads TGCGCCAGCAGCTTGGAACCATCGGACAGGCCTAATAGGCCCCAGCATTTT.